The 10 T cell receptor beta chains below come from one sample, sequenced in a study of regulatory T cells in long-lasting Graves disease. Documented time point: persistent/refractory GD, antithyroid drugs over 5 years with positive TRAb. Isolated PBMC RNA provided the starting material for the TCR library. Arm-PCR with iRepertoire HTBI primers amplified the CDR3 regions for these TCR beta libraries. MiXCR, run by TCRdb on the multiplex PCR reads, gives a single entry per CDR3 protein. Among roughly 490,000 distinct CDR3 sequences listed, 20% to 25% were seen once. This material consisted of peripheral blood mononuclear cells (PBMCs), taken when the disease was refractory, from a patient treated with antithyroid drugs. The receptors originated from a female donor with Graves disease.

A remark on this clonotype: Just one base apart from a much larger clone, this may be a read error. The chain is built from TRBV28 and TRBJ1-3; no definite D call. This CDR3 has 14 amino acids. V was pared by 2 bases and J by 2 bases, with 7 bases between. In germline, CDR1 is MDHEN, CDR2 SYDVKM. CDR3 amino acids: CASSLQCTGNTIYF. The CDR3 DNA sequence: TGTGCCAGCAGTTTACAATGTACTGGAAACACCATATATTTT.

This clonotype has more than one count but fewer than ten. The chain links TRBV7-9 to TRBJ1-2; D uncertain. This CDR3 has 16 residues. V gave up 4 bases and J gave up 7 bases, with 22 bases separating them. Per the germline V gene, CDR1 is SEHNR and CDR2 is FQNEAQ (reference sequence). CDR3 sequence reads: CASSWGGTTLSGGYTF. CDR3 in DNA: TGTGCCAGCAGCTGGGGAGGTACAACGCTCTCCGGTGGCTACACCTTC.

Details on this clonotype: Germline and junction disagree at one end, which may indicate a read error. The chain employs TRBV6-1 and TRBJ2-7, with D perhaps TRBD2 (5 bases). The V gene's germline CDR1 is MNHNS and CDR2 SASEGT. This CDR3 spans 12 amino acids. The CDR3 region is CASSLPQHLAHF. The CDR3 DNA follows: TGTGCCAGCAGTCTCCCTCAACATCTAGCCCACTTC.

This clonotype appeared many times. This chain uses TRBV6-1 with TRBJ2-2, with TRBD1 matching over 7 bases. V shed 6 bases and J 5 bases; nucleotides not matched to a gene: 6. Per germline, CDR1 MNHNS and CDR2 SASEGT. The CDR3 has 14 residues. The CDR3 loop reads CASSRGQATGELFF. CDR3 in DNA: TGTGCCAGCAGCCGAGGACAGGCAACCGGGGAGCTGTTTTTT.

This clonotype was detected ten times or more. The chain couples TRBV30 to TRBJ1-4; 7 nucleotides match TRBD1. With 3 bases clipped from V and 8 bases from J, the junction kept 6 bases outside the gene matches. CDR1 is GTSNPN and CDR2 is SVGIG in the germline V gene (reference sequence). The CDR3 length is 13 residues. Here the CDR3 DNA reads TGTGCCTGGAGCCGACAGGGAGGAGAAAAACTGTTTTTT. The encoded protein is CAWSRQGGEKLFF.

V and J are TRBV7-9 and TRBJ1-1; D may be TRBD1 (5 bases). CDR3 length equals 16 residues. The germline V gene encodes CDR1 SEHNR and CDR2 FQNEAQ (reference sequence). With 5 bases removed from V and 1 base from J, the gap between germline ends came to 17 bases. CDR3 bases: TGTGCCAGCAGCACGACTATAGGACACCCGAACACTGAAGCTTTCTTT. Translated: CASSTTIGHPNTEAFF.

The rearrangement joins TRBV6-1 to TRBJ1-3; D possibly corresponds to TRBD1 (5 bases). V was clipped by 0 bases and J by 1 base, with 10 bases between them. The CDR3 is made up of 16 amino acids. The germline V gene has CDR1 MNHNS and CDR2 SASEGT. Written as DNA, the CDR3 is TGTGCCAGCAGTGAAGCGCTTCGGGGGTCTGGAAACACCATATATTTT. This gives the protein CASSEALRGSGNTIYF.

The V gene is TRBV29-1, the J gene TRBJ2-6; D tentatively fits TRBD1 or TRBD2 (7 bases each). Between the trimmed V and J ends, which lost 5 bases and 0 bases, there was a span of 14 bases. The CDR3 length is 16 residues. Germline CDR1 reads SQVTM; CDR2 reads ANQGSEA. DNA for the CDR3: TGCAGCGTTTTAGGCAGGGGGGGCTCTGGGGCCAACGTCCTGACTTTC. The encoded protein is CSVLGRGGSGANVLTF. Variable domain in full (rest from reference TRBV29-1 and TRBJ2-6): SAVISQKPSRDICQRGTSLTIQCQVDSQVTMMFWYRQQPGQSLTLIATANQGSEATYESGFVIDKFPISRPNLTFSTLTVSNMSPEDSSIYLCSVLGRGGSGANVLTFGAGSRLTVL.

Worth noting for this clonotype: A read error may account for a junction end that differs from germline. The chain carries TRBV27 and TRBJ1-4, with 11 bases identical to TRBD1. This CDR3 contains 15 residues. Germline V gene data show CDR1 as MNHEY and CDR2 as SMNVEV (reference sequence). CDR3 sequence reads: CASSSGTGGDEKLSF. CDR3 nucleotides: TGTGCCAGCAGTTCCGGGACAGGGGGGGATGAAAAACTGTCTTTT.

This clonotype was detected a few times. The V gene is TRBV27, the J gene TRBJ2-5, with D unresolved. There are 13 residues in the CDR3. V was pared by 5 bases and J by 5 bases, with 12 bases between. Germline lookup yields CDR1 MNHEY and CDR2 SMNVEV (reference sequence). Here the CDR3 DNA reads TGTGCCAGCAGTAGATCCGCCTGGGAGACCCAGTACTTC. Amino acids: CASSRSAWETQYF.